Listed below are T cell receptor beta chains from one sample, sequenced in a study of blood T cell repertoires in COVID-19. The assay was immunoSEQ multiplex PCR, and TCRdb's table has in-frame clones only and misses some. The sample consists of approximately 140,000 clones, around 87% of them appearing once. The sequenced sample was peripheral blood. These receptors all stem from an elderly man with acute or convalescent COVID-19. CDR3s include the opening cysteine and the closing phenylalanine or tryptophan. A D gene is named only where the DNA matches it firmly. The size field is filled for only some rows; it gives once, few, many or a size class.

D,size,J,V,DNA,CDR3
-,-,TRBJ2-7,TRBV2,TGTGCCAGCAGCGAACCAACCTACGAGCAGTACTTC,CASSEPTYEQYF
-,-,TRBJ1-1,TRBV2,TGTGCCAGCAAAGGATTTCAGGGAACGCCTGAAGCTTTCTTT,CASKGFQGTPEAFF
-,-,TRBJ2-2,TRBV4-1,TGCGCCAGCAGCCAAGGAACTAGCCTATTCACCGGGGAGCTGTTTTTT,CASSQGTSLFTGELFF
TRBD2,-,TRBJ2-5,TRBV11-2,TGTGCCAGCAGCTTAGGGAGTAGCGGGTTATCGGAGACCCAGTACTTC,CASSLGSSGLSETQYF
TRBD1,-,TRBJ2-6,TRBV27,TGTGCCAGCAGTTTATCGCTCTTCCGGGACAGGGATTCCGGGGCCAACGTCCTGACTTTC,CASSLSLFRDRDSGANVLTF
-,-,TRBJ2-7,TRBV5-1,TGCGCCAGCAGCTTGGCCGTCGCGACAGGTACCGAGCAGTACTTC,CASSLAVATGTEQYF
-,-,TRBJ2-5,TRBV5-5,TGTGCCAGCAGCTTCGGGTCGTACCAAGAGACCCAGTACTTC,CASSFGSYQETQYF
TRBD1,-,TRBJ1-1,TRBV3-1/TRBV3-2,TGTGCCAGCAGCCAAGGAACAGGGGAAACTGAAGCTTTCTTT,CASSQGTGETEAFF
TRBD1,few,TRBJ1-2,TRBV5-1,TGCGCCAGCAGCTTGGCAACAGGGGACGGCTACACCTTC,CASSLATGDGYTF
TRBD1,once,TRBJ1-2,TRBV5-5,TGTGCCAGCAGCTTGTTGCGTTCACAGGGGGCAGGTGGCTACACCTTC,CASSLLRSQGAGGYTF
-,-,TRBJ1-6,TRBV11-3,TGTGCCAGCAGCAAAGGACAGAATAATTCACCCCTCCACTTT,CASSKGQNNSPLHF
-,-,TRBJ2-4,TRBV2,TGTGCCAGCAGTGAAGCTAGGGGTAAAAGCCCTCAGTACTTC,CASSEARGKSPQYF
-,-,TRBJ1-5,TRBV3-1/TRBV3-2,TGTGCCAGCAGCCAAGATCAAGGGAACAGGCAGCCCCAGCATTTT,CASSQDQGNRQPQHF
-,-,TRBJ2-1,TRBV19,TGTGCCAGTAGTAGGGTATGGGACACAAACTACAATGAGCAGTTCTTC,CASSRVWDTNYNEQFF
TRBD2,-,TRBJ2-2,TRBV10-1,TGCGCCAGCAGTCAGACTAGCGGGTCCACCGGGGAGCTGTTTTTT,CASSQTSGSTGELFF
TRBD2,-,TRBJ2-7,TRBV27,TGTGCCAGCAGCCGCCGCGGGGGGATTTACGAGCAGTACTTC,CASSRRGGIYEQYF
TRBD2,-,TRBJ2-7,TRBV7-3,TGTGCCAGCAGCCCCCGGGGAGGGTCCTACGAGCAGTACTTC,CASSPRGGSYEQYF
TRBD2,-,TRBJ2-5,TRBV19,TGTGCCAGTAGTAATGGACTAGCGGGAGGGAACCAAGAGACCCAGTACTTC,CASSNGLAGGNQETQYF
-,-,TRBJ1-6,TRBV28,TGTGCCAGCAGTTTATGGGGCGGGGATAATTCACCCCTCCACTTT,CASSLWGGDNSPLHF
-,-,TRBJ1-1,TRBV3-1/TRBV3-2,TGTGCCAGCAGCCAAGAGTCAGTGGGGCGCACTGAAGCTTTCTTT,CASSQESVGRTEAFF
-,-,TRBJ2-4,TRBV10-2,TGCGCCAGCAGTCAGCGGGACATTCAGTACTTC,CASSQRDIQYF
-,few,TRBJ1-5,TRBV27,TGTGCCAGCAGTCCTATTTGGTCTCAGCCCCAGCATTTT,CASSPIWSQPQHF
-,-,TRBJ1-3,TRBV6-2/TRBV6-3,TGTGCCAGCAGTTACCTTCCCGCCGGCTCTGGAAACACCATATATTTT,CASSYLPAGSGNTIYF
TRBD1,once,TRBJ2-1,TRBV5-1,TGCGCCAGCAGCGTGACAGGGGGGCCCTACAATGAGCAGTTCTTC,CASSVTGGPYNEQFF
-,-,TRBJ1-6,TRBV30,TGTGCCTGGAGTGATTGGGGCCAGGGCGCAGGACCCCTCCACTTT,CAWSDWGQGAGPLHF
TRBD1,-,TRBJ1-1,TRBV5-4,TGTGCCAGCAGCGCCCGCGCGAGGACAGGGGGCATTGAAGCTTTCTTT,CASSARARTGGIEAFF
TRBD2,-,TRBJ2-7,TRBV7-9,TGTGCCAGCAGCCCGAGCGGGGGGGCTTCCTACGAGCAGTACTTC,CASSPSGGASYEQYF
-,-,TRBJ1-1,TRBV11-2,TGTGCCAGCAGCTCTCAGGGGCTTAACACTGAAGCTTTCTTT,CASSSQGLNTEAFF
-,-,TRBJ1-3,TRBV19,TGTGCCACCGCGGGACGCAGCTCTGGAAACACCATATATTTT,CATAGRSSGNTIYF
TRBD2,-,TRBJ2-2,TRBV6-1,TGTGCCAGCAGTGAAGCGGTAACTAGCGCCGGGGAGCTGTTTTTT,CASSEAVTSAGELFF
-,once,TRBJ2-5,TRBV28,TGTGCCAGCAGCCCGGACCAAGAGACCCAGTACTTC,CASSPDQETQYF
-,-,TRBJ1-1,TRBV2,TGTGCCAGCACTAGGGACAACCCCAACACTGAAGCTTTCTTT,CASTRDNPNTEAFF
TRBD1,-,TRBJ1-1,TRBV29-1,TGCAGCGTTGGGGACAGATTGAACACTGAAGCTTTCTTT,CSVGDRLNTEAFF
-,-,TRBJ2-3,TRBV21-1,TGTGCCAGCAGCAAAGTTTCGGAGCGGAGTCCTGATTATCCAGATACGCAGTATTTT,CASSKVSERSPDYPDTQYF
-,-,TRBJ2-1,TRBV6-5,TGTGCCAGCAGTTCGGGCAATGAGCAGTTCTTC,CASSSGNEQFF